The 5 T cell receptor beta chains below come from one sample, sequenced in a study of T cell changes during pregnancy in multiple sclerosis. Produced via immunoSEQ multiplex PCR; TCRdb's table is partial and in-frame only. The table has tens of thousands of clones, 91% seen once. Sequences were derived from peripheral blood, sampled after pregnancy. These receptors were taken from a female donor in good health, enrolled as a control in a pregnancy study.

This chain connects TRBV7-9 to TRBJ1-2, with a tentative D call TRBD1 (6 bases). Germline loops: CDR1 SEHNR, CDR2 FQNEAQ (reference sequence). The CDR3 totals 13 residues. With 8 bases removed from V and 4 bases from J, the gap between germline ends came to 14 bases. CDR3 residues: CASGTGRLYGYTF. The CDR3 DNA is TGTGCCAGCGGCACAGGGCGTCTCTATGGCTACACCTTC.

The chain couples TRBV7-6 to TRBJ2-1, with D tentatively TRBD1 (6 bases). Germline CDR1 SGHVS, CDR2 FNYEAQ. The CDR3 runs to 13 residues. V was cut by 5 bases and J by 4 bases, with 9 bases left in between. In DNA form, the CDR3 reads TGTGCCAGCAGCGGGGGCCCATACAATGAGCAGTTCTTC. Encoded protein: CASSGGPYNEQFF. Combining the CDR3 with reference TRBV7-6 and TRBJ2-1 gives the whole variable domain GAGVSQSPRYKVTKRGQDVALRCDPISGHVSLYWYRQALGQGPEFLTYFNYEAQQDKSGLPNDRFSAERPEGSISTLTIQRTEQRDSAMYRCASSGGPYNEQFFGPGTRLTVL.

The chain employs TRBV4-2 and TRBJ1-2, with D unclear. Trimming stripped 0 bases from V and 8 bases from J, with 16 bases between. Looked up from germline, CDR1 is LGHNA and CDR2 is YNFKEQ. This CDR3 spans 15 amino acids. For the CDR3, the DNA is TGTGCCAGCAGCCAAGAGTTTGAGGGCTCGAACGGCTACACCTTC. Its protein product is CASSQEFEGSNGYTF.

The chain carries TRBV6-5 and TRBJ1-4, with 10 bases aligning to TRBD1. This CDR3 contains 15 residues. Per the germline V gene, CDR1 is MNHEY and CDR2 is SVGAGI. Trimming took 6 bases from V and 6 from J; bases not matched to a gene: 7. In DNA form, the CDR3 reads TGTGCCAGCAGCCCGACAGGGGGCTCATATGAAAAACTGTTTTTT. Encoded protein: CASSPTGGSYEKLFF.

The chain has TRBV4-2 and TRBJ1-4, with 8 bases identical to TRBD1. The trim removed 5 bases at V and 7 bases at J, leaving 12 bases unmatched. The CDR3 sequence is 16 residues long. Germline-derived CDR1 and CDR2 are LGHNA and YNFKEQ. CDR3 sequence reads: CASSARGTGGSEKLFF. The DNA for the CDR3 is TGTGCCAGCAGCGCAAGGGGAACAGGGGGGAGTGAAAAACTGTTTTTT.